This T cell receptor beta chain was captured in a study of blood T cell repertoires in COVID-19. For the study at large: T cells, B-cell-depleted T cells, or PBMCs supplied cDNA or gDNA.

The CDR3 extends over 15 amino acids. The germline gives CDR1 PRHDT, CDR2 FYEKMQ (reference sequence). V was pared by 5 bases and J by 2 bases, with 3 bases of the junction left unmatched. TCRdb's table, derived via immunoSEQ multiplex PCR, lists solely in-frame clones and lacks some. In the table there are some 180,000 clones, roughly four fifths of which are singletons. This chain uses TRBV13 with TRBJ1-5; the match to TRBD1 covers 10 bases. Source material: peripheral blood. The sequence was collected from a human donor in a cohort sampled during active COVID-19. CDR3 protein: CASSRGTGGNQPQHF. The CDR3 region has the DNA TGTGCCAGCAGCCGCGGGACAGGGGGCAATCAGCCCCAGCATTTT.